This TCR beta chain appears in the sequencing data of a study of T-cell memory formation after mild COVID-19. Study-level background: Largely donor-specific TCR clusters were found.

Germline trimming cut 7 bases from V and 5 bases from J; bases unmatched to any gene: 17. The CDR3 has 18 amino acids. From germline, CDR1 is MGHRA and CDR2 YSYEKL. TCRdb fed the 5' RACE reads into MiXCR, producing one record per CDR3 protein. Of roughly 130,000 distinct CDR3 sequences in the sample, 15% to 20% were seen once. This chain uses TRBV4-1 with TRBJ2-5, with 12 bases lining up with TRBD2. This receptor was identified in a man between 18 and 35 years old who had mild COVID-19 (a few samples of this study predate the infection). Cell type and time point are not known. Specimen: PBMCs or a T cell subset sorted from them (not recorded which). CDR3 sequence (DNA): TGCGCCAGCACCCGGGGGGCTAGCGGGGGGGTGGCACTTGAGACCCAGTACTTC. Its translation: CASTRGASGGVALETQYF.